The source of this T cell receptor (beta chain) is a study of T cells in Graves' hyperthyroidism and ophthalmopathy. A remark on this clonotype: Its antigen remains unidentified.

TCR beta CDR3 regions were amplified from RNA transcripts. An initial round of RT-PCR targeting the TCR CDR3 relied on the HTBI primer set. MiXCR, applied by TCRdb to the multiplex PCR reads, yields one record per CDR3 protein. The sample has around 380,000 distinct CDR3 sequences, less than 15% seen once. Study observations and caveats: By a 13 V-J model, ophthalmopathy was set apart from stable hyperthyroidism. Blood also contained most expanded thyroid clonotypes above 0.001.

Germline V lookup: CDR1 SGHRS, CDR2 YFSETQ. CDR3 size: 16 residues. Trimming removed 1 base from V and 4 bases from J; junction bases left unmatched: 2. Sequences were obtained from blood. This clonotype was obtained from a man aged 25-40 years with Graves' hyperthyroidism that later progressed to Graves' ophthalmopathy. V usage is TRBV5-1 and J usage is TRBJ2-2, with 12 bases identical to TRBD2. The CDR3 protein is CASSLMTSGGTGELFF. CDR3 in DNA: TGCGCCAGCAGCTTGATGACTAGCGGGGGCACCGGGGAGCTGTTTTTT.